Each of the 29 T cell receptor beta chains below was sequenced from the same sample in a study of blood T cell repertoires in COVID-19. Profiled with immunoSEQ multiplex PCR; TCRdb holds only in-frame clones, not every one. The sample yields 150,000 to 200,000 clones, 70% to 85% seen once. Sequencing was done on a sample of peripheral blood. The receptor source for this set is a woman in her 30s with acute or convalescent COVID-19.

The chain links TRBV19 to TRBJ1-1; D unresolved. Between the trimmed V and J ends, which lost 4 bases and 4 bases, there was a span of 22 bases. Germline V gives CDR1 LNHDA, CDR2 SQIVND (reference sequence). This CDR3 region has 17 residues. The CDR3 spells CASSTAPSGARVTEAFF. The CDR3 DNA sequence: TGTGCCAGTAGTACCGCCCCCTCGGGAGCCCGGGTCACTGAAGCTTTCTTT.

The J gene is TRBJ2-7, the V gene TRBV13, with 9 nucleotides matching TRBD2. The germline V gene encodes CDR1 PRHDT and CDR2 FYEKMQ (reference sequence). This CDR3 contains 15 residues. J was trimmed by 4 bases and V by 4 bases; bases with no gene match: 8. The CDR3 region has the DNA TGTGCCAGCAGCTACCCAGCGGGGGGCTTTTACGAGCAGTACTTC. Translated, it gives CASSYPAGGFYEQYF. The variable domain in full, completed from reference TRBV13 and TRBJ2-7, reads AAGVIQSPRHLIKEKRETATLKCYPIPRHDTVYWYQQGPGQDPQFLISFYEKMQSDKGSIPDRFSAQQFSDYHSELNMSSLELGDSALYFCASSYPAGGFYEQYFGPGTRLTVT.

The chain joins TRBV7-9 to TRBJ2-2, with TRBD1 matching over 9 bases. Germline loops: CDR1 SEHNR, CDR2 FQNEAQ (reference sequence). V gave up 5 bases and J gave up 4 bases; unmatched junction bases: 8. The CDR3 spans 16 residues. This chain's CDR3 is CASSAPGQGFTGELFF. In DNA form, the CDR3 reads TGTGCCAGCAGCGCCCCGGGACAGGGTTTCACCGGGGAGCTGTTTTTT. Full variable domain (rest looked up from reference TRBV7-9 and TRBJ2-2): DTGVSQNPRHKITKRGQNVTFRCDPISEHNRLYWYRQTLGQGPEFLTYFQNEAQLEKSRLLSDRFSAERPKGSFSTLEIQRTEQGDSAMYLCASSAPGQGFTGELFFGEGSRLTVL.

This rearrangement joins TRBV6-2 or TRBV6-3 to TRBJ1-5; D is undetermined. The CDR3 loop spans 17 amino acids. V was trimmed by 3 bases and J by 7 bases, leaving 22 bases between them. Germline-derived CDR1 and CDR2 are MNHEY and SVGEGT. The chain's CDR3 is CASSYERVGPLGQPQHF. The CDR3 nucleotides read TGTGCCAGCAGTTATGAGCGGGTTGGCCCACTGGGACAGCCCCAGCATTTT.

The chain carries TRBV28 and TRBJ2-3; 8 bases agree with TRBD1. The CDR3 extends over 13 amino acids. Germline V gene data show CDR1 as MDHEN and CDR2 as SYDVKM. V shed 6 bases, J shed 6 bases, and the junction held 5 bases outside the gene matches. The CDR3 DNA reads TGTGCCAGCAGGTCACAGGGGGTGGATACGCAGTATTTT. Translation gives CASRSQGVDTQYF. The full variable domain, completed using reference TRBV28 and TRBJ2-3, is DVKVTQSSRYLVKRTGEKVFLECVQDMDHENMFWYRQDPGLGLRLIYFSYDVKMKEKGDIPEGYSVSREKKERFSLILESASTNQTSMYLCASRSQGVDTQYFGPGTRLTVL.

The chain employs TRBV6-4 and TRBJ1-6; 9 nucleotides match TRBD1. CDR1 is MRHNA, CDR2 SNTAGT, per germline. V trimming: 2 bases; J trimming: 7 bases; junction bases outside the gene matches: 3. CDR3 length: 15 residues. The CDR3 spells CASSDTGTGNSPLHF. The CDR3 nucleotides are TGTGCCAGCAGTGACACCGGGACAGGGAATTCACCCCTCCACTTT.

The CDR3 nucleotides read TGTGCCAGCAGTTACTCAAATACCAATGAGCAGTTCTTC. Protein: CASSYSNTNEQFF. This rearrangement joins TRBV7-8 to TRBJ2-1, with D hard to call. Germline lookup yields CDR1 SGHVS and CDR2 FQNEAQ. This CDR3 contains 13 residues. V was pared by 6 bases and J by 6 bases, with 12 bases between.

The chain is built from TRBV29-1 and TRBJ2-5; 8 nucleotides match TRBD1. V lost 5 bases and J lost 5; bases outside the gene matches: 10. Looked up from germline, CDR1 is SQVTM and CDR2 is ANQGSEA. This CDR3 spans 14 amino acids. CDR3 sequence reads: CSVPEVRQGETQYF. In DNA form, the CDR3 reads TGCAGCGTTCCCGAAGTCCGACAGGGGGAGACCCAGTACTTC.

This rearrangement joins TRBV27 to TRBJ2-7; possibly TRBD1 for D (6 bases). This CDR3 is 14 amino acids long. Germline V CDR1 and CDR2: MNHEY, SMNVEV (reference sequence). V gave up 5 bases and J gave up 4 bases, with 15 bases separating them. The CDR3 region has the DNA TGTGCCAGCAGTGTACAGGGAAAGGGGTACGAGCAGTACTTC. Translating it yields CASSVQGKGYEQYF.

This clone was seen a few times. The chain uses TRBV27 and TRBJ1-2; D unresolved. The V gene's germline CDR1 is MNHEY and CDR2 SMNVEV (reference sequence). V lost 3 bases and J 3 bases, leaving 8 bases between the germline ends. The CDR3 extends over 13 amino acids. CDR3 residues: CASSLAVHYGYTF. The CDR3 nucleotides are TGTGCCAGCAGTTTGGCAGTCCACTATGGCTACACCTTC.

Notes on this clone: Other DNA sequences in the same sample also yield this CDR3. This chain joins TRBV9 and TRBJ1-1, with a possible D match to TRBD1 (5 bases). V was pared by 1 base and J by 1 base, with 5 bases between. Germline V gene data show CDR1 as SGDLS and CDR2 as YYNGEE. The CDR3 totals 13 residues. The CDR3 region is CASSVTGNTEAFF. CDR3 DNA sequence: TGTGCCAGCAGCGTAACAGGGAACACTGAAGCTTTCTTT.

The chain uses TRBV6-1 and TRBJ2-5, with D perhaps matching TRBD2 (5 bases). Trimming took 2 bases from V and 4 from J, leaving 17 bases between them. Germline CDR1 and CDR2: MNHNS and SASEGT. CDR3 length: 16 amino acids. The DNA for the CDR3 is TGTGCCAGCAGTGAATTCGGGAAGTCTTTGGGAGAGACCCAGTACTTC. It encodes CASSEFGKSLGETQYF.

The chain carries TRBV11-2 and TRBJ2-1, with a weak D call TRBD1 (6 bases). V was trimmed by 1 base and J by 8 bases, leaving 21 bases between them. CDR1 and CDR2 (germline): SGHAT, FQNNGV. This CDR3 has 17 amino acids. The CDR3 DNA sequence: TGTGCCAGCAGCTTAGCCAAACTCCCCGGGACACCCTATGAGCAGTTCTTC. This encodes CASSLAKLPGTPYEQFF.

The genes are TRBV3-1 (or the pseudogene TRBV3-2) and TRBJ1-4, with TRBD1 matching over 11 bases. With 5 bases clipped from V and 8 bases from J, the junction kept 7 bases outside the gene matches. Germline V gene data show CDR1 as LGHDT and CDR2 as YNNKEL (reference sequence). The CDR3 has 15 residues. This chain's CDR3 is CASSKDRGQGEKLFF. The CDR3 DNA sequence: TGTGCCAGCAGCAAGGACAGGGGGCAAGGGGAAAAACTGTTTTTT.

The J gene is TRBJ1-2, the V gene TRBV2; 7 bases are shared with TRBD1. Germline V lookup: CDR1 SNHLY, CDR2 FYNNEI. With 8 bases clipped from V and 4 bases from J, the junction kept 10 bases outside the gene matches. The length of the CDR3 is 14 residues. CDR3 in amino acids: CASHPPGTVYGYTF. The CDR3 DNA follows: TGTGCCAGCCATCCCCCTGGGACAGTCTATGGCTACACCTTC.

For this clone: Other DNA sequences within the sample encode an identical CDR3. The chain links TRBV7-2 to TRBJ2-1; perhaps TRBD1 as D (5 bases). The CDR3 is 16 amino acids. CDR1 and CDR2 (germline): SGHTA, FQGNSA. V was trimmed by 4 bases and J by 5 bases, leaving 18 bases between them. CDR3 nucleotide sequence: TGTGCCAGCAGCTCAAGGCCCCTCCGACAGAACAATGAGCAGTTCTTC. This sequence encodes CASSSRPLRQNNEQFF.

The rearrangement links TRBV12-5 to TRBJ1-2, with 12 bases fitting TRBD1. After removal of 5 bases from V and 6 bases from J, the junction contained 10 bases not matched to a gene. The CDR3 has 16 residues. From germline, CDR1 is LGHNT and CDR2 FRNRAP. CDR3 protein: CASGAAGTGGENGYTF. CDR3 DNA sequence: TGTGCTAGTGGTGCCGCGGGGACAGGGGGCGAGAATGGCTACACCTTC.

The chain joins TRBV3-1 (or the pseudogene TRBV3-2) to TRBJ1-1, with D unresolved. V lost 0 bases and J lost 6, with 14 bases in between. Germline V gene data show CDR1 as LGHDT and CDR2 as YNNKEL (reference sequence). The CDR3 sequence is 15 residues long. The DNA of the CDR3 is TGTGCCAGCAGCCAAGAATACAGACTATACCCTGAAGCTTTCTTT. As protein: CASSQEYRLYPEAFF.

The chain links TRBV19 to TRBJ2-7; 9 bases map to TRBD2. V lost 4 bases and J lost 0; bases outside the gene matches: 13. The CDR3 consists of 18 residues. Germline lookup yields CDR1 LNHDA and CDR2 SQIVND (reference sequence). The CDR3 DNA reads as TGTGCCAGTAGTACCCCCGCGGGCGGGGGGGCGAGCTCCTACGAGCAGTACTTC. This encodes CASSTPAGGGASSYEQYF.

This clone was seen ten or more times. V usage is TRBV20-1 and J usage is TRBJ2-4, with 8 nucleotides matching TRBD1. Per germline, CDR1 DFQATT and CDR2 SNEGSKA (reference sequence). This CDR3 comprises 14 residues. V lost 3 bases and J lost 6; bases outside the gene matches: 7. The chain's CDR3 is CSASKRDRPNIQYF. The CDR3 bases are TGCAGTGCTAGTAAACGGGACAGGCCAAACATTCAGTACTTC.

This chain uses TRBV5-1 with TRBJ2-1; tentatively, D is TRBD2 (6 bases). The CDR3 covers 16 residues. Germline CDR1 is SGHRS and CDR2 is YFSETQ. V was cut by 0 bases and J by 2 bases, with 12 bases left in between. CDR3 in amino acids: CASSLVGGRTYNEQFF. The DNA of the CDR3 is TGCGCCAGCAGCTTGGTGGGGGGTAGGACCTACAATGAGCAGTTCTTC.

The V call is TRBV2, the J call TRBJ2-7; TRBD2 is a possible D gene (6 bases). Deletions cut 5 bases from V and 2 bases from J, with 10 bases between. CDR3 length: 13 residues. Germline CDR1 is SNHLY and CDR2 is FYNNEI. CDR3 in DNA: TGTGCCAGCAGTTTGTCGGGGGCCTACGAGCAGTACTTC. It codes for CASSLSGAYEQYF.

This chain uses TRBV4-3 with TRBJ1-1, with D maybe TRBD1 (5 bases). Per the germline V gene, CDR1 is LGHNA and CDR2 is YSLEER. There are 15 residues in the CDR3. Trimming stripped 0 bases from V and 6 bases from J, with 14 bases between. The CDR3 sequence is CASSQDSWRGAEAFF. The CDR3 DNA is TGCGCCAGCAGCCAAGATTCATGGAGGGGAGCTGAAGCTTTCTTT.

The V gene is TRBV7-2, the J gene TRBJ1-1, with D maybe TRBD1 (6 bases). V was clipped by 3 bases and J by 4 bases, with 15 bases between them. Per germline, CDR1 SGHTA and CDR2 FQGNSA. The CDR3 is made up of 15 amino acids. The CDR3 here is CASSFRRIQGTEAFF. CDR3 in DNA: TGTGCCAGCAGCTTCCGACGCATACAGGGCACTGAAGCTTTCTTT.

In DNA form, the CDR3 reads TGTGCCAGCAGTTTTTCGGGCAATGAGCAGTTCTTC. Translation gives CASSFSGNEQFF. The chain recombines TRBV27 with TRBJ2-1, with unresolved D. CDR3 length: 12 residues. The V end lost 3 bases, the J end lost 6 bases, and 6 bases lay between the germline ends. Germline V gene sequence: CDR1 MNHEY, CDR2 SMNVEV (reference sequence).

The chain recombines TRBV4-3 with TRBJ2-1, with 11 bases fitting TRBD2. The CDR3 is made up of 17 amino acids. The germline CDR1 and CDR2 sequences are LGHNA and YSLEER. J gave up 7 bases and V 0 bases, and 8 bases lay outside the gene matches. The CDR3 DNA reads TGCGCCAGCAGCCAAGATAGCGGGGGGGCCGCCGGGAATGAGCAGTTCTTC. It is translated as CASSQDSGGAAGNEQFF.

J is TRBJ2-5 and V is TRBV28, with D unresolved. The CDR3 is 16 residues long. Looked up from germline, CDR1 is MDHEN and CDR2 is SYDVKM. Trimming took off 6 bases at V and 6 bases at J, with 23 bases between the two ends. DNA of the CDR3: TGTGCCAGCAGCCCCCCGTCGATGCGCGTTCAAAAGACCCAGTACTTC. Translating gives CASSPPSMRVQKTQYF.

J is TRBJ2-2 and V is TRBV19; perhaps TRBD2 as D (6 bases). The germline V gene encodes CDR1 LNHDA and CDR2 SQIVND (reference sequence). The V end was cut by 4 bases, the J end by 1 base, with 13 bases between. The CDR3 is 16 residues long. The DNA of the CDR3 is TGTGCCAGTAGTACTAGGGTTAGCGGGAACACCGGGGAGCTGTTTTTT. This sequence encodes CASSTRVSGNTGELFF.

This chain connects TRBV27 to TRBJ2-7; 8 bases match TRBD2. The CDR3 totals 18 residues. Germline V gives CDR1 MNHEY, CDR2 SMNVEV (reference sequence). V gave up 6 bases and J gave up 0 bases; unmatched junction bases: 16. CDR3 sequence (DNA): TGTGCCAGCAGCCGGGGGGGGAAAAACAGCGGAAGCTCCTACGAGCAGTACTTC. This gives the protein CASSRGGKNSGSSYEQYF.